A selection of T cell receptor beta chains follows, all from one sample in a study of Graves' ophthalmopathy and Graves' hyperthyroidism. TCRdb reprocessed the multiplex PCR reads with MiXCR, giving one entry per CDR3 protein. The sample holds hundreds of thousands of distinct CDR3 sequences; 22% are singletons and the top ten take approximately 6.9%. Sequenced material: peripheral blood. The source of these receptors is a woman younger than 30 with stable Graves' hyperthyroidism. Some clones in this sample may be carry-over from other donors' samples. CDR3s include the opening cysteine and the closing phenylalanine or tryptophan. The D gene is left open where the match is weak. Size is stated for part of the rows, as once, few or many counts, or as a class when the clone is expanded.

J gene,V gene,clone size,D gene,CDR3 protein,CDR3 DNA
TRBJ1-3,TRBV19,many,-,CASRLVESPTQFVSGNTIYF,TGTGCCAGTAGATTAGTGGAGTCTCCAACGCAATTTGTCTCTGGAAACACCATATATTTT
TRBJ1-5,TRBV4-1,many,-,CASSQDLRRVPLGNQPQHF,TGCGCCAGCAGCCAAGATCTTCGGCGAGTGCCTTTAGGCAATCAGCCCCAGCATTTT
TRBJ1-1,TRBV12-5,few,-,CASGSSAFF,TGTGCTAGTGGCTCGAGCGCTTTCTTT
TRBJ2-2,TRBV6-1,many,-,CASSEQGGGELFF,TGTGCCAGCAGTGAGCAGGGCGGCGGGGAGCTGTTTTTT
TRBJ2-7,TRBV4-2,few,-,CASSQVLGHWYEQYF,TGTGCCAGCAGCCAAGTTCTAGGGCACTGGTACGAGCAGTACTTC
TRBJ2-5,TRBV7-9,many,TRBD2,CATRDYQVIQETQYF,TGTGCCACCCGGGACTACCAAGTGATACAAGAGACCCAGTACTTC
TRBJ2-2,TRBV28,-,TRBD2,CASSAPTSGYTGELFF,TGTGCCAGCAGTGCTCCTACTAGCGGTTACACCGGGGAGCTGTTTTTT
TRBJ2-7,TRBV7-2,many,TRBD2,CASSLGVSGRIEQYF,TGTGCCAGCAGCTTAGGGGTTAGCGGGAGGATCGAGCAGTACTTC
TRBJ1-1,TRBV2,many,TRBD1,CASSGQGRRTEAFF,TGTGCCAGCAGTGGACAGGGTCGGCGAACTGAAGCTTTCTTT
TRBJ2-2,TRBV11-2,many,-,CASSLVAGSRSGELFF,TGTGCCAGCAGCTTAGTAGCCGGGAGTAGGTCCGGGGAGCTGTTTTTT
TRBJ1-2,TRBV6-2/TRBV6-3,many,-,CAVISYPGQANYGYTF,TGCGCGGTAATCTCCTATCCGGGACAAGCTAACTATGGCTACACCTTC
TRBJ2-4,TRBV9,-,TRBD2,CASSPRGGQGIQYF,TGTGCCAGCAGCCCCCGGGGGGGCCAAGGCATTCAGTACTTC
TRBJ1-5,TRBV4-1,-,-,CASSLILFVEPQHF,TGCGCCAGCAGCCTTATTTTATTCGTGGAGCCCCAGCATTTT
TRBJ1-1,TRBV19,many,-,CASSTPLDGLHGAFF,TGTGCCAGTAGTACCCCATTGGACGGCCTTCATGGAGCTTTCTTT
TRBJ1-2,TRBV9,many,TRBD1,CASSSTGGGGYTF,TGTGCCAGCAGCTCGACAGGGGGCGGGGGCTACACCTTC
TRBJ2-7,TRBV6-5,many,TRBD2,CASSYSSGTGGSYEQYF,TGTGCCAGCAGTTACTCTTCCGGGACCGGGGGGTCCTACGAGCAGTACTTC
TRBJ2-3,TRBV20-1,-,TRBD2,CSARDTNGGTHRTQYF,TGCAGTGCTCGCGACACAAACGGGGGGACCCACCGGACGCAGTATTTT
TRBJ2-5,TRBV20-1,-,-,CSAAGAGEETQYF,TGCAGTGCAGCGGGTGCGGGTGAAGAGACCCAGTACTTC
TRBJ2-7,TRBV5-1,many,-,CASSAASYEQYF,TGCGCCAGCAGCGCGGCCTCCTACGAGCAGTACTTC
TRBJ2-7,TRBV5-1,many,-,CASSLAVTAGQTRFSYEQYF,TGCGCCAGCAGCTTGGCCGTTACGGCCGGTCAGACCCGGTTCTCCTACGAGCAGTACTTC
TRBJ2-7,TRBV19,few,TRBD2,CASSIREGQQYF,TGTGCCAGTAGTATCCGGGAGGGGCAGCAGTACTTC
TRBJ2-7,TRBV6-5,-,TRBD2,CASSYTGLAAYEQYF,TGTGCCAGCAGTTACACGGGACTAGCCGCCTACGAGCAGTACTTC
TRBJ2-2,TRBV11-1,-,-,CASSRDQSTGELFF,TGTGCCAGCAGCAGAGACCAGAGCACCGGGGAGCTGTTTTTT
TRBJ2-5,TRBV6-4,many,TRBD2,CASSPRSLTSGLNQETQYF,TGTGCCAGCAGTCCTCGATCCTTGACTAGCGGGCTGAACCAGGAGACCCAGTACTTC
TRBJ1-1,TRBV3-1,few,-,CASSRISTSGEAFF,TGTGCCAGCAGCCGCATTTCTACGTCCGGTGAAGCTTTCTTT
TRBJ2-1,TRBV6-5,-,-,CASSYSSTGVKTGDEQFF,TGTGCCAGCAGTTACTCGAGTACTGGCGTAAAAACGGGGGATGAGCAGTTCTTC
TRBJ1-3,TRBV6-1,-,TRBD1,CASSARQGSAGNTIYF,TGTGCCAGCAGTGCTAGACAGGGGTCCGCTGGAAACACCATATATTTT
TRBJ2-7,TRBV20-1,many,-,CSAISIGIAYEQYF,TGCAGTGCTATTTCTATCGGTATCGCGTACGAGCAGTACTTC
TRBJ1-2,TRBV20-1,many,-,CSADARDDGYTF,TGCAGTGCTGACGCCCGGGACGATGGCTACACCTTC
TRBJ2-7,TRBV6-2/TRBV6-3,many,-,CASSYYGGSYEQYF,TGTGCCAGCAGTTACTATGGAGGGTCCTACGAGCAGTACTTC
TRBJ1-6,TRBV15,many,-,CATRHGHNSPLHF,TGTGCCACCCGACATGGCCATAATTCACCCCTCCACTTT
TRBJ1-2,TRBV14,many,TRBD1,CASSPRAGGHGYTF,TGTGCCAGCAGTCCGCGGGCAGGGGGCCATGGCTACACCTTC
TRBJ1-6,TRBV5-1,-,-,CASSPRTTSRSYNSPLHF,TGCGCCAGCAGCCCGAGAACAACTTCGAGGTCCTATAATTCACCCCTCCACTTT
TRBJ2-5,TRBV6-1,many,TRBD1,CASSDRTGAGETQYF,TGTGCCAGCAGTGATAGGACAGGGGCTGGGGAGACCCAGTACTTC
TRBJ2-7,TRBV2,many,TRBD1,CASVPGQVQKRGYEQYF,TGTGCCAGCGTCCCTGGACAGGTACAAAAACGGGGTTACGAGCAGTACTTC
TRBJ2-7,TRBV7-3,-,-,CASSFDYLGEQYF,TGTGCCAGCAGCTTCGACTACCTTGGAGAGCAGTACTTC
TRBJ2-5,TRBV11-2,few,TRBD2,CASRSRTSAETQYF,TGTGCCAGCAGGTCGCGGACTAGTGCGGAGACCCAGTACTTC
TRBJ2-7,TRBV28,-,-,CASSRVRGEQYF,TGTGCCAGCTCACGGGTGCGGGGCGAGCAGTACTTC
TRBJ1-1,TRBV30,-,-,CAWSTGRLTLAFF,TGTGCCTGGAGTACCGGAAGACTGACATTAGCTTTCTTT
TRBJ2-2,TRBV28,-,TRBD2,CATRGEVNTGELFF,TGTGCCACCCGGGGGGAAGTGAACACCGGGGAGCTGTTTTTT
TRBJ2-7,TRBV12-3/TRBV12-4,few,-,CASSLAGIYYEQYF,TGTGCCAGCAGTTTAGCCGGGATTTACTACGAGCAGTACTTC
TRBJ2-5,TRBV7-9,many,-,CASSLSPRDNQETQYF,TGTGCCAGCAGCCTAAGCCCCCGGGACAACCAAGAGACCCAGTACTTC
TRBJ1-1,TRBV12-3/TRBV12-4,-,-,CASIRDGSNTEAFF,TGTGCCAGCATCCGGGACGGATCGAACACTGAAGCTTTCTTT
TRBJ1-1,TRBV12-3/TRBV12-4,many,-,CASSLQGHTEAFF,TGTGCCAGCAGTTTACAGGGGCACACTGAAGCTTTCTTT
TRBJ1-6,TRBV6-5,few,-,CASSYSRRVTYNSPLHF,TGTGCCAGCAGTTACTCTCGCAGGGTAACCTATAATTCACCCCTCCACTTT
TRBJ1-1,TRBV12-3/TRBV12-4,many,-,CASNPLYTEAFF,TGTGCCAGCAACCCCTTGTACACTGAAGCTTTCTTT
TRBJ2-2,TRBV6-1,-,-,CASSDNRRYTGELFF,TGTGCCAGCAGTGACAACAGGAGGTACACCGGGGAGCTGTTTTTT
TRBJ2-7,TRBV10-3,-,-,CAISESLFENEQYF,TGTGCCATCAGTGAGTCGCTCTTTGAGAACGAGCAGTACTTC
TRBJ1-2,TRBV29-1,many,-,CSVEWPVNGYTF,TGCAGCGTTGAATGGCCAGTCAATGGCTACACCTTC
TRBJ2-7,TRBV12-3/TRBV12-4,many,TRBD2,CASSAGTRYYEQYF,TGTGCCAGCAGTGCCGGGACTAGATACTACGAGCAGTACTTC
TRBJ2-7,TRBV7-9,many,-,CASSLEGPWDEQYF,TGTGCCAGCAGCTTAGAAGGCCCCTGGGACGAGCAGTACTTC
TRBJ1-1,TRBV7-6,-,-,CASSLATEKNTEAFF,TGTGCCAGCAGCTTAGCGACAGAAAAGAACACTGAAGCTTTCTTT
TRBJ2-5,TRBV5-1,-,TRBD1,CASSFTGTGGQETQYF,TGCGCCAGCAGCTTTACCGGGACAGGGGGACAAGAGACCCAGTACTTC
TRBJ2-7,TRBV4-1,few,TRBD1,CASSQERTGPYYEQYF,TGCGCCAGCAGCCAAGAGCGGACAGGGCCATACTACGAGCAGTACTTC
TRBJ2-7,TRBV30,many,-,CAWDRIYEQYF,TGTGCCTGGGATCGAATCTACGAGCAGTACTTC
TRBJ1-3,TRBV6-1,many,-,CASKDSDQATGNTIYF,TGTGCCAGCAAGGACTCGGATCAGGCAACGGGAAACACCATATATTTT
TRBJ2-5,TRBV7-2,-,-,CAWRYGQFETQYF,TGTGCCTGGAGATACGGACAGTTCGAGACCCAGTACTTC
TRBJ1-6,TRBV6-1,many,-,CASSEATGRGSPLHF,TGTGCCAGCAGTGAAGCAACAGGGCGCGGTTCACCCCTCCACTTT
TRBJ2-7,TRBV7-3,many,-,CASSLEPGQVQYF,TGTGCCAGCAGCTTAGAACCGGGGCAGGTGCAGTACTTC